The TCR beta chain described here comes from a study of T cells and Merkel cell carcinoma outcomes. Study results and limitations: Repertoire plus T-cell density reportedly predicted Merkel cell carcinoma outcomes.

CDR3 length: 18 amino acids. From germline, CDR1 is SEHNR and CDR2 FQNEAQ (reference sequence). V lost 6 bases, J lost 0 bases, and 21 bases lay in between. Concerning this clone itself: Its antigen is not identified.

Only in-frame clones appear in the TCRdb table, and some are missing; sequencing was by immunoSEQ multiplex PCR. The sample records approximately 3,000 clones, approximately 95% being singletons. V and J are TRBV7-9 and TRBJ2-4; D not resolved. The material sequenced was tumor tissue from Merkel cell carcinoma. This clonotype was obtained from a human donor with Merkel cell carcinoma. CDR3 loop: CASSPTPGGNLAKNIQYF. CDR3 nucleotides: TGTGCCAGCAGTCCCACACCGGGCGGAAACTTAGCCAAAAACATTCAGTACTTC. The full variable domain, its missing parts supplied by reference TRBV7-9 and TRBJ2-4, is DTGVSQNPRHKITKRGQNVTFRCDPISEHNRLYWYRQTLGQGPEFLTYFQNEAQLEKSRLLSDRFSAERPKGSFSTLEIQRTEQGDSAMYLCASSPTPGGNLAKNIQYFGAGTRLSVL.